These T cell receptor beta chains were read from a single sample in a study of blood T cell repertoires in COVID-19. Here immunoSEQ multiplex PCR was the method, and the copy in TCRdb shows in-frame clones only, minus some. This sample has about 150,000 clones, with approximately 90% found just once. The specimen sequenced was peripheral blood. The receptors were gathered from a human donor in a cohort sampled during active COVID-19. Each CDR3 is given with its conserved first and last residue. A D gene is named only where the DNA matches it firmly. Not all rows give a size; the values are once, few, many and, for expanded clones, a class.

len	v_gene	j_gene	abundance	d_gene	CDR3nt	CDR3aa
17	TRBV7-9	TRBJ1-1	NA	NA	TGTGCCAGCAGCTTAGTAGGGCAGCTCAGGGCGAACACTGAAGCTTTCTTT	CASSLVGQLRANTEAFF
15	TRBV18	TRBJ2-7	few	TRBD2	TGTGCCAGCTCCGTTAGCGGGGGGTCAACCTACGAGCAGTACTTC	CASSVSGGSTYEQYF
14	TRBV6-5	TRBJ2-7	NA	TRBD2	TGTGCCAGCAGTTATCTTAGCGGGCGGTACGAGCAGTACTTC	CASSYLSGRYEQYF
15	TRBV6-6	TRBJ2-1	NA	TRBD2	TGTGCCAGCAGTTACTCGCGACTAGCCACGGATGAGCAGTTCTTC	CASSYSRLATDEQFF
14	TRBV5-1	TRBJ1-6	NA	TRBD1	TGCGCCAGCAGCCCCCGGACAGGGGACTCACCCCTCCACTTT	CASSPRTGDSPLHF
16	TRBV5-6	TRBJ2-1	NA	TRBD1	TGTGCCAGCAGCGCCCGGGACAGGTTTACCTACAATGAGCAGTTCTTC	CASSARDRFTYNEQFF
16	TRBV4-1	TRBJ2-4	NA	TRBD1	TGCGCCAGCAGCCAAGACCGAGGGACAGTGAAAAACATTCAGTACTTC	CASSQDRGTVKNIQYF
13	TRBV30	TRBJ2-7	NA	NA	TGTGCCTGGACCGACGGGAGCTCCTACGAGCAGTACTTC	CAWTDGSSYEQYF
13	TRBV4-1	TRBJ2-7	NA	NA	TGCGCCAGCAGCCCCAGGGGAGACTACGAGCAGTACTTC	CASSPRGDYEQYF
14	TRBV5-4	TRBJ2-7	NA	NA	TGTGCCAGCAGCTTGGAAGGGGGTCTACGGGAGCAGTACTTC	CASSLEGGLREQYF
14	TRBV6-2/TRBV6-3	TRBJ2-1	NA	NA	TGTGCCAGCAGTTACGCTAGCAGTGACAATGAGCAGTTCTTC	CASSYASSDNEQFF
12	TRBV28	TRBJ2-5	NA	NA	TGTGCCAGCAGTTTATTTGCGGAGACCCAGTACTTC	CASSLFAETQYF
14	TRBV6-2/TRBV6-3	TRBJ2-7	once	NA	TGTGCCAGCAGTCCGACCAGTGCCCGAGGGGAGCAGTACTTC	CASSPTSARGEQYF
15	TRBV20-1	TRBJ1-6	once	TRBD1	TGCAGTGCTAGTGAGTCCGACAGGGGTCATTCACCCCTCCACTTT	CSASESDRGHSPLHF
16	TRBV27	TRBJ2-7	once	TRBD1	TGTGCCAGCAGTTTCGACCCCGGGACAGGGGTCTACGAGCAGTACTTC	CASSFDPGTGVYEQYF
15	TRBV7-6	TRBJ1-1	NA	NA	TGTGCCAGCACCCACGGGTCAAGAGGCGACACTGAAGCTTTCTTT	CASTHGSRGDTEAFF
13	TRBV24-1	TRBJ1-4	NA	TRBD1	TGTGCCACCCGGGGGGACAGGGGGAAAAAACTGTTTTTT	CATRGDRGKKLFF
14	TRBV29-1	TRBJ1-2	NA	NA	TGCAGCGTTGAAGATGTCAGGGCCCTTTATGGCTACACCTTC	CSVEDVRALYGYTF
14	TRBV28	TRBJ2-7	NA	NA	TGTGCCAGCAGTCCCCCGGACAGAGTCTACGAGCAGTACTTC	CASSPPDRVYEQYF
14	TRBV5-5	TRBJ1-2	NA	TRBD1	TGTGCCAGCAGCTTGGGACAGGGGGCGCGTGGCTACACCTTC	CASSLGQGARGYTF
16	TRBV7-3	TRBJ1-1	NA	NA	TGTGCCAGCAGCTTAACGGGGGCAGGGATGAGCACTGAAGCTTTCTTT	CASSLTGAGMSTEAFF
12	TRBV9	TRBJ2-2	NA	NA	TGTGCCAGCAGCCGAGTAACCGGGGAGCTGTTTTTT	CASSRVTGELFF
16	TRBV7-6	TRBJ2-7	few	TRBD2	TGTGCCAGCAGTCTAGCAGCGGGGAACCCCCCTTACGAGCAGTACTTC	CASSLAAGNPPYEQYF